This TCR beta chain was found in a study of blood T cell repertoires in COVID-19. Overall study: Whether acute or convalescent, the COVID-19 samples came from the United States, Italy and Spain.

The V end was cut by 0 bases, the J end by 1 base, with 10 bases between. CDR1 LNHDA and CDR2 SQIVND come from the germline V gene (reference sequence). This CDR3 contains 17 residues. Patients at the Seattle site were enrolled during active infection and followed longitudinally. In the authors' methods: Amplification of reference gene primers provided the estimated nucleated cell counts. Measured with immunoSEQ multiplex PCR; TCRdb has only the in-frame clones, and not every one. V and J calls and clone size come straight from that table; D and trimming were deduced from the DNA. The data hold about 350,000 clones, with roughly 87% observed a single time.

This chain links TRBV19 with TRBJ2-6; D gene unclear. Sequencing was done on a sample of peripheral blood. This sequence originates from a woman aged 60-75 years with COVID-19, enrolled during active disease. This CDR3 is CASSIDLAGSGANVLTF. In DNA form, the CDR3 reads TGTGCCAGTAGTATAGATCTGGCCGGGTCTGGGGCCAACGTCCTGACTTTC.